Listed here are 25 T cell receptor beta chains from one sample, sequenced in a study of shared clonotypes between healthy human individuals. Generated by immunoSEQ multiplex PCR, the TCRdb table keeps only in-frame clones and is missing some. The repertoire holds approximately 2.1 million clones, with about 92% as singletons. The sequenced sample consisted of naive CD4+ T cells from PBMCs. As for subset: CD45RA+ positively selected. These receptors were taken from a man aged 18 to 29 in good health. Some clones in this sample may be carry-over from other donors' samples.

The chain couples TRBV5-1 to TRBJ2-3; possibly TRBD2 for D (6 bases). Germline CDR1 reads SGHRS; CDR2 reads YFSETQ. The V end lost 6 bases, the J end lost 6 bases, and 17 bases lay between the germline ends. The CDR3 runs to 14 residues. The CDR3 DNA follows: TGCGCCAGCAATCCTTTCGGGAGTCCTGATACGCAGTATTTT. This codes for CASNPFGSPDTQYF.

Of note for this clone: The same CDR3 also results from other DNA sequences found in this sample. This chain joins TRBV9 and TRBJ2-1; 12 bases agree with TRBD2. The CDR3 is 15 residues long. Trimming cost V 4 bases and J 6 bases; bases outside gene matches: 5. Germline loops: CDR1 SGDLS, CDR2 YYNGEE. In nucleotides, the CDR3 is TGTGCCAGCAGCCCCCTAGCGGGAGGGCCCAATGAGCAGTTCTTC. Translation: CASSPLAGGPNEQFF.

V gene TRBV11-3 combines with J gene TRBJ1-1; D is unresolved. Germline loops: CDR1 SGHNT, CDR2 YENEEA. V lost 5 bases, J lost 9 bases, and 16 bases lay in between. The CDR3 extends over 13 amino acids. Here the CDR3 DNA reads TGTGCCAGCAGCAAAAGAGGTTTCGAGAAAGCTTTCTTT. This codes for CASSKRGFEKAFF.

The chain recombines TRBV6-4 with TRBJ1-1; maybe TRBD1 (5 bases). Trimming took 10 bases from V and 3 from J, leaving 18 bases between them. The CDR3 has 14 residues. Germline V gives CDR1 MRHNA, CDR2 SNTAGT. The CDR3 DNA reads TGTGCCACCAGAAGGTTAGGGGTTGACACTGAAGCTTTCTTT. Protein: CATRRLGVDTEAFF.

Points on this clone: Other DNA variants within this sample encode the same CDR3. J is TRBJ2-6 and V is TRBV5-1; D not certain. V was cut by 4 bases and J by 4 bases, with 9 bases left in between. Germline assignment: CDR1 SGHRS and CDR2 YFSETQ. This CDR3 is built from 14 residues. CDR3 amino acids: CASSPPSGANVLTF. The CDR3, as DNA: TGCGCCAGCAGCCCCCCTTCCGGGGCCAACGTCCTGACTTTC.

The V gene is TRBV30, the J gene TRBJ2-1; 10 nucleotides line up with TRBD1. The J segment lost 7 bases and the V segment lost 4 bases, leaving 13 bases of the junction unmatched. The CDR3 totals 16 residues. The germline V gene encodes CDR1 GTSNPN and CDR2 SVGIG (reference sequence). Here the CDR3 reads CAWNCTVGQGCNEQFF. CDR3 nucleotide sequence: TGTGCCTGGAATTGTACAGTGGGACAGGGGTGTAATGAGCAGTTCTTC. The whole variable domain, filled in from reference TRBV30 and TRBJ2-1, reads SQTIHQWPATLVQPVGSPLSLECTVEGTSNPNLYWYRQAAGRGLQLLFYSVGIGQISSEVPQNLSASRPQDRQFILSSKKLLLSDSGFYLCAWNCTVGQGCNEQFFGPGTRLTVL.

In its sample, this clone was seen a few times. This rearrangement joins TRBV4-1 to TRBJ2-7; no firm D call. Germline V lookup: CDR1 MGHRA, CDR2 YSYEKL. Trimming took 4 bases from V and 1 from J, leaving 8 bases between them. The CDR3 has 13 residues. CDR3 nucleotide sequence: TGCGCCAGCAGCCGGAGTCTATCCTACGAGCAGTACTTC. Translating gives CASSRSLSYEQYF.

The CDR3 region is CASTNVRDLCTDTQYF. CDR3 DNA sequence: TGTGCCAGCACAAATGTTCGGGACTTATGCACAGATACGCAGTATTTT. The chain couples TRBV21-1 to TRBJ2-3; TRBD2 was called by the table and not checked on the DNA. TRBV21-1 is given as a pseudogene. This CDR3 comprises 16 residues.

V is TRBV28 and J is TRBJ2-3, with D perhaps being TRBD1 or TRBD2 (5 bases each). Trimming cost V 4 bases and J 3 bases, with 11 bases left between them. CDR3 length: 14 amino acids. CDR1 is MDHEN and CDR2 is SYDVKM in the germline V gene. The CDR3 nucleotides read TGTGCCAGCAGTTCCCCTTGGGGGACAGATACGCAGTATTTT. This sequence encodes CASSSPWGTDTQYF.

Note on this clone: Other DNA sequences in the sample encode the same CDR3. This rearrangement joins TRBV2 to TRBJ2-1; D not certain. V was pared by 3 bases and J by 8 bases, with 2 bases between. Per the germline V gene, CDR1 is SNHLY and CDR2 is FYNNEI. This CDR3 is 10 amino acids long. CDR3 sequence reads: CASSDYEQFF. As DNA, the CDR3 is TGTGCCAGCAGTGATTATGAGCAGTTCTTC.

This sequence joins TRBV5-1 and TRBJ2-7, with D possibly matching TRBD2 (5 bases). This CDR3 region has 16 residues. V was trimmed by 0 bases and J by 3 bases, leaving 16 bases between them. Per the germline V gene, CDR1 is SGHRS and CDR2 is YFSETQ. The CDR3 sequence: CASSLVGSGYNYEQYF. The DNA for the CDR3 is TGCGCCAGCAGCTTGGTTGGCAGCGGCTATAACTACGAGCAGTACTTC.

V gene TRBV18 combines with J gene TRBJ2-7; D is ambiguous. Between the trimmed V and J ends, which lost 3 bases and 2 bases, there was a span of 8 bases. Germline V gives CDR1 KGHSH, CDR2 LQKENI. The CDR3 covers 13 residues. Written as DNA, the CDR3 is TGTGCCAGCTCACCCCCAGACGCCTACGAGCAGTACTTC. It is translated as CASSPPDAYEQYF.

This rearrangement joins TRBV5-1 to TRBJ1-6; TRBD1 aligns across 7 bases. The CDR3 has 16 amino acids. J was trimmed by 2 bases and V by 4 bases; bases with no gene match: 6. Germline V gene sequence: CDR1 SGHRS, CDR2 YFSETQ. This CDR3 reads CASSPGGQPYNSPLHF. Written as DNA, the CDR3 is TGCGCCAGCAGCCCGGGGGGACAGCCCTATAATTCACCCCTCCACTTT.

The genes are TRBV5-1 and TRBJ2-2, with 12 bases aligning to TRBD1. Unmatched junction bases numbered 9, after V lost 6 bases and J lost 3 bases. The CDR3 length is 17 residues. Germline CDR1 SGHRS, CDR2 YFSETQ. The CDR3, as DNA: TGCGCCAGCACCCAACCGGGGACAGGGGGCTACACCGGGGAGCTGTTTTTT. It yields the protein CASTQPGTGGYTGELFF.

About this clone itself: This same CDR3 is encoded by further DNA sequences in the sample. The chain joins TRBV28 to TRBJ2-7; TRBD1 is a possible D gene (5 bases). Germline lookup yields CDR1 MDHEN and CDR2 SYDVKM. The CDR3 loop spans 14 amino acids. The ends were cut back, 2 bases at V and 4 bases at J, with 12 bases in the middle. In DNA, the CDR3 is TGTGCCAGCAGTTTACGGCAGGGCCGGTACGAGCAGTACTTC. This sequence encodes CASSLRQGRYEQYF. Full variable domain (missing parts from reference TRBV28 and TRBJ2-7): DVKVTQSSRYLVKRTGEKVFLECVQDMDHENMFWYRQDPGLGLRLIYFSYDVKMKEKGDIPEGYSVSREKKERFSLILESASTNQTSMYLCASSLRQGRYEQYFGPGTRLTVT.

V is TRBV7-3 and J is TRBJ2-1, with a tentative D call TRBD1 (6 bases). Germline V gives CDR1 SGHTA, CDR2 FQGTGA. V lost 2 bases, J lost 2 bases, and 13 bases lay in between. This CDR3 is built from 16 residues. The CDR3 DNA sequence: TGTGCCAGCAGCTTAGCCAGGGGCCCACCCTACAATGAGCAGTTCTTC. Amino acids: CASSLARGPPYNEQFF.

The chain joins TRBV18 to TRBJ1-4, with D perhaps TRBD1 (5 bases). The V and J ends lost 1 base and 7 bases respectively, with 13 bases between them. The CDR3 covers 15 residues. Germline V gene lookup returns CDR1 KGHSH and CDR2 LQKENI. The CDR3 region is CASSPLWGYGEKLFF. As DNA, the CDR3 is TGTGCCAGCTCACCACTCTGGGGGTACGGTGAAAAACTGTTTTTT.

J is TRBJ1-4 and V is TRBV6-1; 7 bases are a match to TRBD1. This CDR3 spans 14 amino acids. The J segment lost 8 bases and the V segment lost 5 bases, leaving 8 bases of the junction unmatched. The V gene's germline CDR1 is MNHNS and CDR2 SASEGT. CDR3 in amino acids: CASSPGQVAEKLFF. Written as DNA, the CDR3 is TGTGCCAGCAGTCCCGGACAGGTGGCGGAAAAACTGTTTTTT.

With regard to this clone: In the same sample, other DNA sequences code for this CDR3. V and J are TRBV7-2 and TRBJ1-5, with D perhaps TRBD1 (6 bases). Germline values: CDR1 SGHTA, CDR2 FQGNSA. The CDR3 has 14 amino acids. V lost 2 bases and J lost 3, with 8 bases in between. CDR3 sequence reads: CASSLQGYNQPQHF. The CDR3 nucleotides are TGTGCCAGCAGCTTACAGGGGTACAATCAGCCCCAGCATTTT.

This clone showed up just a few times. This chain joins TRBV7-9 and TRBJ1-1, with D maybe TRBD1 (6 bases). The germline V gene has CDR1 SEHNR and CDR2 FQNEAQ (reference sequence). CDR3 length: 15 amino acids. V shed 7 bases and J shed 1 base, with 16 bases lying between them. This chain's CDR3 is CASTGTSSRNTEAFF. The CDR3 coding sequence is TGTGCCAGCACAGGGACATCGTCCAGGAACACTGAAGCTTTCTTT.

This clone appeared a single time. The V and J genes are TRBV11-1 and TRBJ2-1; D unclear. Trimming pared 6 bases from V and 4 bases from J, leaving 10 bases between. CDR1 is SGHAT and CDR2 is FQDESV in the germline V gene (reference sequence). The CDR3 runs 13 residues. As DNA, the CDR3 is TGTGCCAGCAGGGTGACGGTATACAATGAGCAGTTCTTC. This sequence encodes CASRVTVYNEQFF.

The chain has TRBV30 and TRBJ2-1; D gene unclear. Germline CDR1 and CDR2: GTSNPN and SVGIG (reference sequence). Trimming stripped 5 bases from V and 8 bases from J, with 10 bases between. The CDR3 is 11 residues long. DNA for the CDR3: TGTGCCTGGGGCTGGTTTTATGAGCAGTTCTTC. Amino acids: CAWGWFYEQFF.

With regard to this clone: This sample includes further DNA sequences coding for the same CDR3. The chain carries TRBV5-1 and TRBJ2-3, with TRBD2 matching 14 bases. J gave up 4 bases and V 4 bases, and 2 bases lay outside the gene matches. Germline CDR1 and CDR2: SGHRS and YFSETQ. This CDR3 is built from 15 residues. The CDR3 DNA reads as TGCGCCAGCAGCCTGGGACTAGCGGGAGCAGATACGCAGTATTTT. It translates to CASSLGLAGADTQYF.

The chain couples TRBV7-3 to TRBJ2-1; possibly TRBD1 or TRBD2 for D (5 bases each). Per germline, CDR1 SGHTA and CDR2 FQGTGA. The CDR3 length is 16 residues. V lost 5 bases to trimming and J lost 6 bases, with 20 bases between them. The CDR3 nucleotides are TGTGCCAGCAGCCCGACGAGGGGAATCGGCATCAATGAGCAGTTCTTC. Translating gives CASSPTRGIGINEQFF.

The chain is built from TRBV6-6 and TRBJ1-5; D is unresolved. The germline gives CDR1 MNHNY, CDR2 SVGAGI (reference sequence). V was shortened by 8 bases and J by 5 bases, with 10 bases between the two germline ends. This CDR3 spans 12 amino acids. The CDR3 region has the DNA TGTGCCAGCGAGGTTGGGCATCAGCCCCAGCATTTT. This sequence encodes CASEVGHQPQHF.